The 26 T cell receptor beta chains given below trace back to one sample, sequenced in a study of human T cells and chemical hapten exposure. MiXCR, run by TCRdb on the RACE reads, gives a single entry per CDR3 protein. The table lists some 350,000 distinct CDR3 sequences, over 6% of them singletons, with over 5.5% in the top ten. The time point denotes: patch test 2, 6 weeks after DPC sensitization. Described treatment: therapeutic diphenylcyclopropenone sensitization with weekly scalp DPC. The source was whole blood, collected in connection with sensitization to the hapten diphenylcyclopropenone (DPC). The source is a woman aged 18-29 years with alopecia areata. Some clones in this sample may be carry-over from other donors' samples.

The sample holds a few counts of this clonotype. CDR3 coding DNA: TGTGCCAGCACCGACGCGACAGGGGGGGGTGAAAAACTGTTTTTT. Protein sequence: CASTDATGGGEKLFF. The gene calls are TRBV6-6 and TRBJ1-4, with TRBD1 matching over 9 bases. The germline CDR1 and CDR2 sequences are MNHNY and SVGAGI (reference sequence). The V segment lost 7 bases and the J segment 7 bases; nucleotides outside the gene matches: 10. The CDR3 length is 15 residues.

CDR3 in amino acids: CASSPSEIYGYTF. Written as DNA, the CDR3 is TGTGCCAGCAGCCCCTCAGAGATCTATGGCTACACCTTC. This chain uses TRBV7-9 with TRBJ1-2; D is undetermined. V was pared by 5 bases and J by 4 bases, with 11 bases between. CDR1 is SEHNR, CDR2 FQNEAQ, per germline (reference sequence). The CDR3 runs to 13 residues.

This clonotype turned up a few times. This chain joins TRBV6-5 and TRBJ2-7; D possibly corresponds to TRBD2 (6 bases). Trimming took off 2 bases at V and 0 bases at J, with 14 bases between the two ends. Germline V gene lookup returns CDR1 MNHEY and CDR2 SVGAGI. There are 16 residues in the CDR3. CDR3 sequence: CASSYGGAGSSYEQYF. In DNA form, the CDR3 reads TGTGCCAGCAGTTACGGTGGGGCGGGAAGCTCCTACGAGCAGTACTTC.

This clonotype was detected only a few times. The chain couples TRBV5-6 to TRBJ2-1; no clear D. The length of the CDR3 is 13 residues. V was clipped by 0 bases and J by 5 bases, with 6 bases between them. Germline-derived CDR1 and CDR2 are SGHDT and YYEEEE. This chain's CDR3 is CASSLALDNEQFF. The CDR3 DNA sequence: TGTGCCAGCAGCTTGGCATTGGACAATGAGCAGTTCTTC.

This clonotype was recorded many times. This chain connects TRBV20-1 to TRBJ1-5; a weak D match, TRBD1 (5 bases). V shed 3 bases and J shed 4 bases, with 16 bases lying between them. This CDR3 spans 15 amino acids. Germline V lookup: CDR1 DFQATT, CDR2 SNEGSKA (reference sequence). CDR3 DNA: TGCAGTGCTAGTCTTCCCGGGGCGGGGAATCAGCCCCAGCATTTT. Its protein is CSASLPGAGNQPQHF.

For this clonotype: A much larger clonotype is one base distant, so this may be a read error. J is TRBJ1-4 and V is TRBV5-1; a possible D gene is TRBD1 (5 bases). CDR3 size: 13 residues. Germline V gene lookup returns CDR1 SGHRS and CDR2 YFSETQ. Between the trimmed V and J ends, which lost 4 bases and 6 bases, there was a span of 10 bases. The CDR3 loop reads CASSTEGYEKLFF. CDR3 DNA sequence: TGCGCCAGCAGCACAGAGGGGTATGAAAAACTGTTTTTT.

This clonotype was picked up many times. The chain carries TRBV20-1 and TRBJ1-4, with D perhaps TRBD1 (5 bases). The germline V gene has CDR1 DFQATT and CDR2 SNEGSKA (reference sequence). The CDR3 extends over 14 amino acids. With 4 bases removed from V and 0 bases from J, the gap between germline ends came to 9 bases. The DNA for the CDR3 is TGCAGTGCTACCGGGGCGCCAACTAATGAAAAACTGTTTTTT. Its translation is CSATGAPTNEKLFF.

This clonotype was found a few times. V and J are TRBV7-9 and TRBJ1-4; D remains ambiguous. The germline gives CDR1 SEHNR, CDR2 FQNEAQ (reference sequence). The V gene lost 5 bases and the J gene lost 3 bases, with 10 bases spanning the gap. The CDR3 is made up of 14 amino acids. The CDR3 loop reads CASSPVTSNEKLFF. In DNA form, the CDR3 reads TGTGCCAGCAGCCCGGTAACTTCTAATGAAAAACTGTTTTTT. Supplemented by reference TRBV7-9 and TRBJ1-4, the full variable domain reads DTGVSQNPRHKITKRGQNVTFRCDPISEHNRLYWYRQTLGQGPEFLTYFQNEAQLEKSRLLSDRFSAERPKGSFSTLEIQRTEQGDSAMYLCASSPVTSNEKLFFGSGTQLSVL.

There are many counts of this clonotype. This sequence joins TRBV12-5 and TRBJ1-1; 7 nucleotides align to TRBD1. The trim removed 3 bases at V and 1 base at J, leaving 5 bases unmatched. CDR1 LGHNT and CDR2 FRNRAP come from the germline V gene. This CDR3 is 15 amino acids long. CDR3 bases: TGTGCTAGTGGTTTCCAGGGGGTATGGAACACTGAAGCTTTCTTT. It translates to CASGFQGVWNTEAFF.

The chain carries TRBV5-1 and TRBJ2-5, with D possibly matching TRBD2 (6 bases). Trimming stripped 4 bases from V and 2 bases from J, with 9 bases between. The CDR3 spans 13 residues. Germline loops: CDR1 SGHRS, CDR2 YFSETQ. CDR3 in DNA: TGCGCCAGCAGCGGGAGGTCGCAAGAGACCCAGTACTTC. Translating it yields CASSGRSQETQYF.

The table lists this clonotype with a few counts. The V call is TRBV29-1, the J call TRBJ2-1; D is unresolved. The germline V gene encodes CDR1 SQVTM and CDR2 ANQGSEA. V lost 7 bases and J 5 bases, leaving 3 bases between the germline ends. The CDR3 length is 9 residues. The CDR3 region is CSAHNEQFF. The DNA of the CDR3 is TGCAGCGCACACAATGAGCAGTTCTTC.

The sample holds many counts of this clonotype. This rearrangement joins TRBV5-6 to TRBJ1-1; D is unresolved. Germline loops: CDR1 SGHDT, CDR2 YYEEEE. V lost 0 bases, J lost 5 bases, and 2 bases lay in between. The CDR3 is 11 amino acids. The CDR3 region is CASSLETEAFF. The CDR3 DNA reads as TGTGCCAGCAGCTTGGAAACTGAAGCTTTCTTT.

This clonotype has at least ten counts. The chain combines TRBV12-3 or TRBV12-4 with TRBJ1-3; TRBD1 matches 7 bases. The ends lost 6 bases at V and 8 bases at J; junction bases unmatched: 10. This CDR3 has 14 residues. CDR3 coding DNA: TGTGCCAGCAGCCCCAACCGACAGGGAGACACCATATATTTT. This translates into CASSPNRQGDTIYF.

The chain recombines TRBV4-2 with TRBJ2-3; D is unresolved. CDR1 is LGHNA and CDR2 is YNFKEQ in the germline V gene. CDR3 length: 15 amino acids. V lost 0 bases and J 5 bases, leaving 12 bases between the germline ends. The CDR3 region is CASSQEPPPGDTQYF. Here the CDR3 DNA reads TGTGCCAGCAGCCAAGAGCCCCCTCCTGGAGATACGCAGTATTTT.

This chain joins TRBV11-1 and TRBJ2-6, with 7 bases that match TRBD1. J was trimmed by 2 bases and V by 5 bases; bases with no gene match: 3. This CDR3 comprises 15 residues. In germline, CDR1 is SGHAT, CDR2 FQDESV (reference sequence). The CDR3 spells CASSAGTAGANVLTF. CDR3 bases: TGTGCCAGCAGCGCAGGGACAGCTGGGGCCAACGTCCTGACTTTC.

This clonotype was seen more than once but under ten times. The genes are TRBV29-1 and TRBJ2-5; 11 bases match TRBD2. The CDR3 covers 14 residues. CDR1 and CDR2 (germline): SQVTM, ANQGSEA. J gave up 12 bases and V 5 bases, and 14 bases lay outside the gene matches. The CDR3 is CSVTSTGTSGEEYF. The CDR3 DNA follows: TGCAGCGTTACTTCGACCGGGACTAGCGGTGAAGAGTACTTC.

CDR3 DNA: TGTGCCAGCAGCCAAGGGTGGGCAGGAGACCTAGCCAAAAACATTCAGTACTTC. Protein sequence: CASSQGWAGDLAKNIQYF. The V call is TRBV4-2, the J call TRBJ2-4; D is ambiguous. The CDR3 has 18 amino acids. Germline V gives CDR1 LGHNA, CDR2 YNFKEQ. Trimming cost V 1 base and J 0 bases, with 16 bases left between them.

This clonotype was seen a handful of times. The chain is built from TRBV6-1 and TRBJ2-1, with a weak D call TRBD1 (5 bases). V was clipped by 0 bases and J by 7 bases, with 16 bases between them. The CDR3 consists of 16 residues. Germline V CDR1 and CDR2: MNHNS, SASEGT. The CDR3 bases are TGTGCCAGCAGTGAAGCCCGTCAGGGAATTGGTAATGAGCAGTTCTTC. Amino acid sequence: CASSEARQGIGNEQFF.

This clonotype was seen more than once but under ten times. This chain joins TRBV7-2 and TRBJ2-3; 8 bases agree with TRBD2. The CDR3 is 15 amino acids. V gave up 0 bases and J gave up 2 bases; unmatched junction bases: 1. In germline, CDR1 is SGHTA, CDR2 FQGNSA. The DNA of the CDR3 is TGTGCCAGCAGCTTAGCTAGCGGGGTCACAGATACGCAGTATTTT. Translating it yields CASSLASGVTDTQYF.

This clonotype was seen many times. The J gene is TRBJ2-2, the V gene TRBV27; D not resolved. V lost 5 bases and J 6 bases, leaving 10 bases between the germline ends. Germline CDR1 reads MNHEY; CDR2 reads SMNVEV (reference sequence). The CDR3 spans 13 residues. The DNA for the CDR3 is TGTGCCAGCAGTATGACCAGCCCCGGGGAGCTGTTTTTT. It is translated as CASSMTSPGELFF.

This clonotype came up a few times. Here the CDR3 reads CASSQGPFDEQYF. The CDR3 DNA follows: TGCGCCAGCAGCCAAGGACCGTTCGACGAGCAGTACTTC. The V call is TRBV4-3, the J call TRBJ2-7, with D uncertain. CDR1 is LGHNA, CDR2 YSLEER, per germline. This CDR3 is 13 amino acids long. Trimming shortened V by 1 base and J by 5 bases, and 9 bases separated the two germline ends.

About this clonotype itself: A much more abundant neighbour one base away suggests this may be a read error. The V and J genes are TRBV10-3 and TRBJ1-1; D might be TRBD1 (6 bases). CDR1 ENHRY and CDR2 SYGVKD come from the germline V gene. The V and J ends lost 6 bases and 5 bases respectively, with 16 bases between them. This CDR3 is 14 amino acids long. This CDR3 is CAIRAGSGETEAFF. For the CDR3, the DNA is TGTGCCATCAGGGCCGGGTCAGGGGAAACTGAAGCTTTCTTT.

V gene TRBV5-1 combines with J gene TRBJ2-7; possible D gene TRBD2, 6 bases. Germline CDR1 is SGHRS and CDR2 is YFSETQ. The V end was cut by 1 base, the J end by 6 bases, with 20 bases between. CDR3 length: 16 residues. The CDR3 loop is CASSLLSGGRNPEQYF. CDR3 DNA sequence: TGCGCCAGCAGCTTGCTGTCCGGGGGACGAAATCCCGAGCAGTACTTC.

At least ten counts were recorded for this clonotype. The CDR3 DNA reads as TGTGCCAGCAGTTACCGCCGAATCGGTCAGCCCCAGCATTTT. This encodes CASSYRRIGQPQHF. This chain connects TRBV6-2 or TRBV6-3 to TRBJ1-5; D is undetermined. The germline V gene encodes CDR1 MNHEY and CDR2 SVGEGT. V lost 2 bases to trimming and J lost 6 bases, with 11 bases between them. The CDR3 contains 14 residues.

This sequence joins TRBV20-1 and TRBJ2-6, with D maybe TRBD2 (6 bases). Per the germline V gene, CDR1 is DFQATT and CDR2 is SNEGSKA (reference sequence). V lost 6 bases, J lost 5 bases, and 17 bases lay in between. CDR3 length equals 15 residues. The CDR3 region is CSATPGEIRANVLTF. The CDR3 coding sequence is TGCAGTGCCACCCCGGGAGAAATTAGGGCCAACGTCCTGACTTTC.

This clonotype was picked up many times. The V call is TRBV2, the J call TRBJ2-5; D not certain. V was trimmed by 4 bases and J by 4 bases, leaving 13 bases between them. Germline V lookup: CDR1 SNHLY, CDR2 FYNNEI. There are 14 residues in the CDR3. The CDR3 region has the DNA TGTGCCAGCAGTGCCCGGGCCGCCGGAGAGACCCAGTACTTC. Translating gives CASSARAAGETQYF. The full variable domain, its missing parts supplied by reference TRBV2 and TRBJ2-5, is EPEVTQTPSHQVTQMGQEVILRCVPISNHLYFYWYRQILGQKVEFLVSFYNNEISEKSEIFDDQFSVERPDGSNFTLKIRSTKLEDSAMYFCASSARAAGETQYFGPGTRLLVL.